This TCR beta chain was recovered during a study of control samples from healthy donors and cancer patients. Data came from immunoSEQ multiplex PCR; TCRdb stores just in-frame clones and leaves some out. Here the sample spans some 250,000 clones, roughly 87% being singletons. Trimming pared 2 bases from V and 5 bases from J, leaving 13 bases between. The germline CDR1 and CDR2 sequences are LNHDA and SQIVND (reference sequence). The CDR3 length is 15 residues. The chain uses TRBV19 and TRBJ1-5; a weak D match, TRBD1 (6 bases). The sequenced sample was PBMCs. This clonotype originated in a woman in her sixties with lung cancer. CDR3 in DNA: TGTGCCAGTAGTATAACAGGGAGGGATGATCAGCCCCAGCATTTT. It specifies CASSITGRDDQPQHF.